These 23 T cell receptor beta chains originate from one sample sequenced in a study of T cells in Graves' hyperthyroidism and ophthalmopathy. RNA transcripts were the template for amplifying TCR beta CDR3 regions. In the first-round RT-PCR of the TCR CDR3, the HTBI primer set was used. Using its own MiXCR run on the multiplex PCR reads, TCRdb lists one record per CDR3 protein. The sample consists of hundreds of thousands of distinct CDR3 sequences, approximately 20% of them appearing once. Specimen: blood. Receptors originate from a man in his forties with Graves' ophthalmopathy.

The chain uses TRBV12-5 and TRBJ2-5, with a tentative D call TRBD2 (5 bases). Between the trimmed V and J ends, which lost 0 bases and 2 bases, there was a span of 10 bases. The CDR3 is 15 residues long. Germline V lookup: CDR1 LGHNT, CDR2 FRNRAP. The CDR3 coding sequence is TGTGCTAGTGGTTTGGTCGGACTCACGCAAGAGACCCAGTACTTC. Translation: CASGLVGLTQETQYF.

As for this clonotype: Germline is not matched at one junction end, which may reflect a read error. The genes are TRBV6-5 and TRBJ2-7; TRBD1 matches at 7 bases. This CDR3 region has 13 residues. Looked up from germline, CDR1 is MNHEY and CDR2 is SVGAGI. Here the CDR3 DNA reads TGTGCCAGCAATTACAGGGGCCTATACGAGCAGTACTTC. Translated, it gives CASNYRGLYEQYF.

The chain employs TRBV29-1 and TRBJ1-1; D gene uncertain. The germline CDR1 and CDR2 sequences are SQVTM and ANQGSEA. The CDR3 has 11 residues. This CDR3 reads CGAWGNTEAFF. The CDR3 DNA reads TGCGGCGCCTGGGGGAACACTGAAGCTTTCTTT.

This clonotype has ten or more counts. The chain recombines TRBV5-6 with TRBJ2-5; the D is unclear. This CDR3 spans 13 amino acids. The V end was cut by 1 base, the J end by 3 bases, with 7 bases between. Looked up from germline, CDR1 is SGHDT and CDR2 is YYEEEE. CDR3 sequence reads: CASSLRSKETQYF. The CDR3 nucleotides read TGTGCCAGCAGCTTGCGGAGTAAAGAGACCCAGTACTTC.

Remarks on this clonotype: A much larger clone lies a single base off, so this may be a read error. The CDR3 coding sequence is TGTGCCAGCAGTTGCTCGGGACAGGGGTTCACTGAAGCTTTCTTT. Its translation is CASSCSGQGFTEAFF. The chain is built from TRBV12-3 or TRBV12-4 and TRBJ1-1; TRBD1 aligns across 10 bases. The V gene end was trimmed by 4 bases and the J gene end by 4 bases; junction bases not matched to a gene: 6. CDR3 length equals 15 residues.

This clonotype appeared a single time. The V call is TRBV6-1, the J call TRBJ2-1; 11 bases align to TRBD2. V lost 5 bases, J lost 10 bases, and 7 bases stayed unmatched. The CDR3 length is 14 residues. The germline V gene has CDR1 MNHNS and CDR2 SASEGT. DNA of the CDR3: TGTGCCAGCAGTATAACTAGCGGGGGTGGGGAGCAGTTCTTC. Its translation is CASSITSGGGEQFF.

The V and J genes are TRBV6-6 and TRBJ1-2; 7 bases fit TRBD1. Per germline, CDR1 MNHNY and CDR2 SVGAGI (reference sequence). The V and J ends lost 0 bases and 7 bases, in that order; junction bases with no gene match: 2. The CDR3 runs to 13 residues. The CDR3 coding sequence is TGTGCCAGCAGTTACTCCGACAGGGCTGGCTACACCTTC. The encoded protein is CASSYSDRAGYTF.

Concerning this clonotype: Sequence at one end of the junction differs from germline and may be a read error. The chain links TRBV20-1 to TRBJ2-5; D possibly corresponds to TRBD2 (7 bases). Germline CDR1 reads DFQATT; CDR2 reads SNEGSKA (reference sequence). This CDR3 is 14 amino acids long. The CDR3 spells CSATPGGPQETQYF. CDR3 DNA: TGCAGCGCTACCCCCGGGGGGCCCCAAGAGACCCAGTACTTC.

This clonotype was observed a few times. The CDR3 sequence is CASSISGTGGGELFF. In DNA form, the CDR3 reads TGTGCCAGCAGTATCTCCGGGACAGGGGGCGGGGAGCTGTTTTTT. The V gene is TRBV25-1, the J gene TRBJ2-2; 11 bases fit TRBD1. The CDR3 is 15 residues long. Germline loops: CDR1 MGHDK, CDR2 SYGVNS. Trimming removed 5 bases from V and 7 bases from J; junction bases left unmatched: 6. The whole variable domain, remainder taken from reference TRBV25-1 and TRBJ2-2, is EADIYQTPRYLVIGTGKKITLECSQTMGHDKMYWYQQDPGMELHLIHYSYGVNSTEKGDLSSESTVSRIRTEHFPLTLESARPSHTSQYLCASSISGTGGGELFFGEGSRLTVL.

The V call is TRBV19, the J call TRBJ2-7; TRBD2 aligns across 12 bases. J gave up 6 bases and V 5 bases, and 8 bases lay outside the gene matches. This CDR3 is 15 amino acids long. Germline CDR1 LNHDA, CDR2 SQIVND (reference sequence). CDR3 region: CASSQRGLAGGEQYF. The CDR3 nucleotides are TGTGCCAGTAGTCAACGGGGACTAGCGGGTGGCGAGCAGTACTTC.

The CDR3 region is CASSLEQNSGNTIYF. For the CDR3, the DNA is TGTGCCAGCAGTTTAGAACAGAACTCTGGAAACACCATATATTTT. This chain uses TRBV12-3 or TRBV12-4 with TRBJ1-3; D remains ambiguous. V lost 1 base and J 0 bases, leaving 7 bases between the germline ends. The CDR3 has 15 amino acids.

The chain employs TRBV5-1 and TRBJ1-1; D not certain. This CDR3 comprises 18 residues. Deletions cut 4 bases from V and 0 bases from J, with 22 bases between. Germline V gene sequence: CDR1 SGHRS, CDR2 YFSETQ. The CDR3 DNA reads as TGCGCCAGCAGCCTGGCGTCGGTGGGCCGCCTTATGAACACTGAAGCTTTCTTT. It specifies CASSLASVGRLMNTEAFF.

This clonotype was detected a few times. V and J are TRBV3-1 and TRBJ2-1; 7 bases match TRBD1. CDR1 is LGHDT and CDR2 is YNNKEL in the germline V gene (reference sequence). The trim removed 0 bases at V and 4 bases at J, leaving 3 bases unmatched. The length of the CDR3 is 15 residues. The CDR3 DNA follows: TGTGCCAGCAGCCAAGATCACAGGGGATACAATGAGCAGTTCTTC. It codes for CASSQDHRGYNEQFF.

This clonotype was counted a few times. The chain combines TRBV28 with TRBJ1-2; TRBD1 matches at 7 bases. Germline assignment: CDR1 MDHEN and CDR2 SYDVKM. The ends lost 5 bases at V and 4 bases at J; junction bases unmatched: 10. The CDR3 extends over 15 amino acids. DNA for the CDR3: TGTGCCAGCAGTGCCTCACAGGGGTCTAGCTATGGCTACACCTTC. Protein product: CASSASQGSSYGYTF.

A few counts support this clonotype. V and J are TRBV27 and TRBJ1-6, with 12 positions matching TRBD1. Per the germline V gene, CDR1 is MNHEY and CDR2 is SMNVEV (reference sequence). The CDR3 loop spans 15 amino acids. The V segment lost 3 bases and the J segment 10 bases; nucleotides outside the gene matches: 4. CDR3 sequence reads: CASSFGTGGGSPLHF. The CDR3, as DNA: TGTGCCAGCAGTTTTGGGACAGGGGGCGGCTCACCCCTCCACTTT.

This clonotype appeared a few times. The V call is TRBV7-6, the J call TRBJ1-5; tentatively, D is TRBD1 (5 bases). CDR3 size: 16 residues. Trimming removed 0 bases from V and 0 bases from J, with 9 bases in between. Germline V CDR1 and CDR2: SGHVS, FNYEAQ. The CDR3 loop is CASSLAGPYSNQPQHF. Written as DNA, the CDR3 is TGTGCCAGCAGCTTAGCGGGGCCGTATAGCAATCAGCCCCAGCATTTT.

Details on this clonotype: One end of the junction fails to match germline, which may point to a read error. V and J are TRBV12-3 or TRBV12-4 and TRBJ1-5, with D possibly TRBD1 on 5 matching bases. CDR3 length: 14 residues. The CDR3 sequence: CANSFQGPNQPQHF. The CDR3 bases are TGTGCCAACAGTTTCCAGGGCCCCAATCAGCCCCAGCATTTT.

This clonotype was seen only a few times. The V call is TRBV20-1, the J call TRBJ2-3; 14 bases are a match to TRBD2. Unmatched junction bases numbered 8, after V lost 0 bases and J lost 3 bases. Germline CDR1 DFQATT, CDR2 SNEGSKA (reference sequence). CDR3 length equals 18 residues. CDR3 amino acids: CSARDYGLAGGRTDTQYF. For the CDR3, the DNA is TGCAGTGCTAGAGATTATGGACTAGCGGGAGGAAGGACAGATACGCAGTATTTT.

This clonotype was counted ten times or more. This chain joins TRBV5-4 and TRBJ2-5; D unresolved. Between the trimmed V and J ends, which lost 9 bases and 2 bases, there was a span of 8 bases. This CDR3 comprises 11 residues. The V gene's germline CDR1 is SGHNT and CDR2 YYREEE (reference sequence). In nucleotides, the CDR3 is TGTGCCACCCGAGAACAAGAGACCCAGTACTTC. Protein product: CATREQETQYF.

V and J are TRBV3-1 and TRBJ1-1, with D tentatively TRBD1 (6 bases). This CDR3 has 15 residues. Germline-derived CDR1 and CDR2 are LGHDT and YNNKEL (reference sequence). V lost 1 base, J lost 3 bases, and 12 bases lay in between. This CDR3 is CASSQGTGSDTEAFF. The DNA for the CDR3 is TGTGCCAGCAGCCAAGGAACAGGGTCGGACACTGAAGCTTTCTTT.

This chain uses TRBV9 with TRBJ2-1; D possibly corresponds to TRBD2 (6 bases). CDR1 and CDR2 from the germline V gene are SGDLS and YYNGEE. There are 14 residues in the CDR3. Trimming took 7 bases from V and 6 from J, leaving 17 bases between them. CDR3 DNA: TGTGCCAGCGGCGAAGGACTACCGATCAATGAGCAGTTCTTC. It is translated as CASGEGLPINEQFF.

Only a few counts were recorded for this clonotype. One end of the junction fails to match germline, which may point to a read error. The chain uses TRBV20-1 and TRBJ2-5, with 9 bases aligning to TRBD1. Germline CDR1 is DFQATT and CDR2 is SNEGSKA (reference sequence). This CDR3 is 12 amino acids long. CDR3 protein: CSGRQGVETQYF. CDR3 DNA sequence: TGCAGTGGTAGACAGGGGGTGGAGACCCAGTACTTC.

This clonotype was found a few times. The V call is TRBV27, the J call TRBJ2-3; D is undetermined. The germline V gene encodes CDR1 MNHEY and CDR2 SMNVEV (reference sequence). The CDR3 contains 13 residues. Trimming left V 1 base short and J 3 bases short, with 5 bases between. The CDR3 loop reads CASSLWATDTQYF. The CDR3 DNA reads as TGTGCCAGCAGTTTATGGGCGACAGATACGCAGTATTTT.